The source of this T cell receptor (beta chain) is a study of OX40 agonist ivuxolimab in advanced cancers. For the wider study: The costimulatory receptor OX40 (CD134) was targeted by ivuxolimab, a fully human IgG2 agonistic monoclonal antibody. Intravenous ivuxolimab was administered to patients every 2 weeks at six dose levels: 0.01, 0.1, 0.3, 1.5, 3 and 10 mg/kg. Of the approximately 53 patients in dose escalation, about 19 had hepatocellular carcinoma, around 15 had melanoma, 9 had renal cell carcinoma and 9 had head and neck cancer. The dose-escalation cohort was roughly 80% male with a mean age of about 60 years, ranging from about 20 to 85. Prior anti-PD-1, anti-PD-L1 or anti-CTLA-4 therapy was permitted, and checkpoint inhibitors had been received by more than 35% of dose-escalation patients. Three dose-escalation patients achieved partial responses, one with hepatocellular carcinoma and two with cutaneous melanoma. The purpose of peripheral TCRbeta sequencing was to test whether ivuxolimab changed TCR sequence diversity and led to clonal T-cell expansion. The paper covers the monotherapy dose-escalation part of the phase I ivuxolimab trial, which included N of about 50 patients. Beyond this particular receptor, the publication reports: Antigen specificity was not determined for the clonally expanded peripheral T cells. After ivuxolimab, CD8+ T cells had more expanded clones than CD4+ T cells on average. In the 0.1-3.0 mg/kg groups, partial responders were among the patients with the lowest normalized peripheral clonal expansion, particularly in CD8+ T cells. Low levels of normalized T-cell clonal expansion were also seen in some patients who did not respond. At doses of 0.1 to 3.0 mg/kg, clonal expansion of both CD4+ and CD8+ blood T cells was observed from baseline to week 6.

Patients with autoimmune disease history or receiving systemic immunosuppression were excluded from the trial. In every dose cohort, peripheral blood was drawn for TCR sequencing at baseline, cycle 4 day 1, and cycle 7 day 1. The samples were drawn from a first-in-human, open-label, multicenter phase I dose-escalation trial of ivuxolimab. Adults with locally advanced or metastatic melanoma, renal cell carcinoma, hepatocellular carcinoma or head and neck squamous cell carcinoma were enrolled in the trial. Before TCR sequencing, CD4+ and CD8+ T cells were separately sorted from peripheral blood. The germline V gene encodes CDR1 SGHTS and CDR2 YDEGEE. Measured from the cysteine to the phenylalanine, the CDR3 is 15 residues long. Just CDR3 DNA is preserved here, 45 bases in frame from base 1. V and J are truncated by 5 bases and 10 bases respectively, leaving an intervening sequence of 19 bases. To sequence the TCRbeta CDR3 region, genomic DNA was isolated from the sorted cells. TCRbeta CDR3 regions were sequenced using the immunoSEQ Assay. Drawn from immuneACCESS, this table holds only the in-frame rearrangements with V and J called that TCRdb kept. Clones are partly lost; checked studies trace under half to an unresolved V gene and leave the rest unexplained. For this sample there are approximately 46,000 clones; roughly four fifths appear just once. 2.6% of the sample lies in the top ten.

In the case of this clone: Its antigen is unknown. Base qualities are not recorded, but no much larger clone differs from it by a single base.

The source material was CD4+ or CD8+ T cells sorted from blood, sampled in a trial of the OX40 agonist ivuxolimab. This TCR was recovered from an adult with an advanced solid tumor such as melanoma, head and neck, liver or kidney cancer. Recombination connected TRBV5-8 to TRBJ1-6; TRBD1 is perhaps the D gene, given 6 matching bases. The CDR3 sequence is CASSLGGGRASPLHF. The DNA sequence is given as TGTGCCAGCAGTCTCGGGGGGGGCAGGGCCTCACCCCTCCACTTT.